This T cell receptor (beta chain) derives from a study of CD8+ T cells in alopecia areata. Extracted RNA was reverse transcribed, and the resulting cDNA served as sequencing template. The method was immunoSEQ multiplex PCR; TCRdb's version includes in-frame clones alone and lacks a portion of them. There are 160,000 or so clones in the sample; 40% to 65% occur only once, and approximately 19% lies in the top ten. V lost 7 bases, J lost 4 bases, and 15 bases lay in between. This CDR3 is built from 14 residues. The chain carries TRBV23-1 and TRBJ2-3; possibly TRBD2 for D (6 bases). TRBV23-1 is noted as an ORF with a role that remains uncertain. This specimen consisted of CD8+ T cells sorted from blood, obtained at week 0. The TCR was taken from a human donor with alopecia areata. CDR3 amino acids: CASIRGPGADTQYF. As DNA, the CDR3 is TGCGCCAGCATTCGAGGACCGGGAGCAGATACGCAGTATTTT.